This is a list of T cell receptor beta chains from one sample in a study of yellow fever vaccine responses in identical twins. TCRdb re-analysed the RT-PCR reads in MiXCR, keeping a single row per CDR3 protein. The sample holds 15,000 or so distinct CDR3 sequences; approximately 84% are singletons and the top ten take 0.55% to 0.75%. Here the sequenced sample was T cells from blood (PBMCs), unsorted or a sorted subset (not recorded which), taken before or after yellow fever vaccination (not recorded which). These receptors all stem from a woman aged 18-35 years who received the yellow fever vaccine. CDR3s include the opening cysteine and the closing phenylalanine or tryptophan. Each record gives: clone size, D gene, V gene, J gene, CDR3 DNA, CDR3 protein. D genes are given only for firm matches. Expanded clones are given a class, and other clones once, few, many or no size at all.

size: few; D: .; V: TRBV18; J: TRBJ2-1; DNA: TGTGCCAGCTCACCACCGAGAGTGACCTTCTACAATGAGCAGTTCTTC; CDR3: CASSPPRVTFYNEQFF
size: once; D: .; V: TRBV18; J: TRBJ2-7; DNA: TGTGCCAGCTCACCAGGAACTTCGTACGAGCAGTACTTC; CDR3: CASSPGTSYEQYF
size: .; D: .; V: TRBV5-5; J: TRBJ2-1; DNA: TGTGCCAGCAGCTTGGTTCAAAGCGAGCAGTTCTTC; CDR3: CASSLVQSEQFF
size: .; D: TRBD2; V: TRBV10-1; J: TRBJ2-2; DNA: TGCGCCAGCAGTGCCGGGACTAGCGGGACCGGGGAGCTGTTTTTT; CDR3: CASSAGTSGTGELFF
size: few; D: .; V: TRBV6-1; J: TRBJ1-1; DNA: TGTGCCAGCAGTAGGACGGAGAACACTGAAGCTTTCTTT; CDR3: CASSRTENTEAFF
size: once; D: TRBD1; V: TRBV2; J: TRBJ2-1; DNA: TGTGCCAGCAGGAAGGGACAGCAGAGCTCCTACAATGAGCAGTTCTTC; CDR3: CASRKGQQSSYNEQFF
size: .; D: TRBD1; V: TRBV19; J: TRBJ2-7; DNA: TGTGCCAGTAGTATCGGGCAGGGGGCGTCCTACGAGCAGTACTTC; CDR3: CASSIGQGASYEQYF
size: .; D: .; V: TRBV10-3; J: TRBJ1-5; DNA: TGTGCCATCAGTGAACGGGACATCAGGGATCAGCCCCAGCATTTT; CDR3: CAISERDIRDQPQHF
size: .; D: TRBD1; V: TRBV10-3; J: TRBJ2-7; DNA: TGTGCCATTTCCTTCAGGGGGACCGGTTCATCATACGAGCAGTACTTC; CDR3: CAISFRGTGSSYEQYF
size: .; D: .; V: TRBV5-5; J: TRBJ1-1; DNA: TGTGCCAGCAGCTTGTTCGACAGTATGAACACTGAAGCTTTCTTT; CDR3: CASSLFDSMNTEAFF
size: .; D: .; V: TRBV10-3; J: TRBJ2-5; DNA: TGTGCCATCAGTGAGAAGAGTGTGGAGACCCAGTACTTC; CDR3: CAISEKSVETQYF
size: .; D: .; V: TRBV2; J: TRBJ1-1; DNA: TGTGCCAGCAGTCAAACCGGACAGTCTGAAGCTTTCTTT; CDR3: CASSQTGQSEAFF
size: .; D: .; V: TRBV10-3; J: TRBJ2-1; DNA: TGTGCCATCAGTGAGGTTCCAGGGAGTCGTGACTTGCTAAGCTCCTACAATGAGCAGTTCTTC; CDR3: CAISEVPGSRDLLSSYNEQFF
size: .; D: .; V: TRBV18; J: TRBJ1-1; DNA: TGTGCCAGCTCCCTCCCGGGCAGGCTTAACACTGAAGCTTTCTTT; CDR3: CASSLPGRLNTEAFF
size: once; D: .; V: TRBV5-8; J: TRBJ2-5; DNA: TGTGCCAGCAGCCAAAGGGGGGCAGAGACCCAGTACTTC; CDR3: CASSQRGAETQYF
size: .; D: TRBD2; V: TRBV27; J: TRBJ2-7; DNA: TGTGCCAGCAGCTCCCCGACTAGCGGGAGAATCGAGCAGTACTTC; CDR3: CASSSPTSGRIEQYF